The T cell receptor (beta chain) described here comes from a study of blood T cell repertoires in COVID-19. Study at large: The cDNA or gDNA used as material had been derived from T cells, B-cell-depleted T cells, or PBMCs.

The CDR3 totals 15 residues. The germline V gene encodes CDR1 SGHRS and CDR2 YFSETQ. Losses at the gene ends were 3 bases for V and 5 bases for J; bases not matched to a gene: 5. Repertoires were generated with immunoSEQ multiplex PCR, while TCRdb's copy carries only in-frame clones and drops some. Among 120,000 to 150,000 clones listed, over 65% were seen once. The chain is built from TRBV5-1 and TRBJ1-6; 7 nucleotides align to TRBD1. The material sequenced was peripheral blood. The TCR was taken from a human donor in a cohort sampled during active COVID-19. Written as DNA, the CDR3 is TGCGCCAGCAGCTCCTACGGGACAGATAATTCACCCCTCCACTTT. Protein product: CASSSYGTDNSPLHF. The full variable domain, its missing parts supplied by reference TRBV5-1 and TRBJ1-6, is KAGVTQTPRYLIKTRGQQVTLSCSPISGHRSVSWYQQTPGQGLQFLFEYFSETQRNKGNFPGRFSGRQFSNSRSEMNVSTLELGDSALYLCASSSYGTDNSPLHFGNGTRLTVT.